The next 26 T cell receptor beta chains were all read from a single sample in a study of shared clonotypes between healthy human individuals. Profiled with immunoSEQ multiplex PCR; TCRdb holds only in-frame clones, not every one. Of roughly 1,600,000 clones in the sample, approximately 98.5% were seen once. Sequencing was performed on naive CD4+ T cells sorted from blood. Subset here: CD45RA+ positively selected. These TCRs come from a man aged 25-40 years in good health.

The chain employs TRBV5-6 and TRBJ1-4; 7 nucleotides agree with TRBD1. The CDR3 is made up of 15 amino acids. Per the germline V gene, CDR1 is SGHDT and CDR2 is YYEEEE. Unmatched junction bases numbered 5, after V lost 1 base and J lost 5 bases. The CDR3 DNA reads TGTGCCAGCAGCTTGCCCGGGACAGCGAATGAAAAACTGTTTTTT. Protein product: CASSLPGTANEKLFF.

The chain joins TRBV10-3 to TRBJ1-4, with D possibly being TRBD1 (5 bases). V lost 8 bases and J lost 7, with 11 bases in between. The germline V gene encodes CDR1 ENHRY and CDR2 SYGVKD. This CDR3 has 12 amino acids. CDR3 in amino acids: CAIGQGSEKLFF. The CDR3 coding sequence is TGTGCCATCGGGCAGGGAAGTGAAAAACTGTTTTTT.

With respect to this clone: One end of the junction varies from germline; a read error may be responsible. The chain employs TRBV28 and TRBJ1-3; 7 bases line up with TRBD1. Germline CDR1 is MDHEN and CDR2 is SYDVKM. The CDR3 loop spans 11 amino acids. The CDR3 region is CACRGMNTIYF. The CDR3 nucleotides read TGTGCCTGCAGGGGGATGAACACCATATATTTT.

The CDR3 DNA is TGTGCCAGCATTACGTGGGATTCTGCTAACTATGGCTACACCTTC. Protein sequence: CASITWDSANYGYTF. J is TRBJ1-2 and V is TRBV2; D is undetermined. Germline V gene data show CDR1 as SNHLY and CDR2 as FYNNEI. The V end was cut by 7 bases, the J end by 0 bases, with 15 bases between. This CDR3 comprises 15 residues.

Turning to this clone: This sample also contains other DNA sequences that code for the same CDR3. This chain links TRBV2 with TRBJ2-1, with no clear D. With 6 bases removed from V and 6 bases from J, the gap between germline ends came to 3 bases. The CDR3 length is 10 residues. From germline, CDR1 is SNHLY and CDR2 FYNNEI. The chain's CDR3 is CASSGNEQFF. CDR3 sequence (DNA): TGTGCCAGCAGCGGCAATGAGCAGTTCTTC.

This clone was seen once. The rearrangement uses TRBV5-6 and TRBJ1-1; TRBD1 agrees at 7 bases. Per the germline V gene, CDR1 is SGHDT and CDR2 is YYEEEE. V dropped 1 base and J dropped 3; count of bases not matched to a gene: 6. CDR3 length equals 15 residues. The CDR3 nucleotides read TGTGCCAGCAGCTTGTTGACAGGGCGGGACACTGAAGCTTTCTTT. As protein: CASSLLTGRDTEAFF.

This chain joins TRBV11-3 and TRBJ1-3; no firm D call. V was pared by 1 base and J by 0 bases, with 7 bases between. The germline V gene has CDR1 SGHNT and CDR2 YENEEA. CDR3 length: 15 amino acids. The chain's CDR3 is CASSLGSGSGNTIYF. DNA for the CDR3: TGTGCCAGCAGCTTAGGATCCGGCTCTGGAAACACCATATATTTT.

The J gene is TRBJ1-2, the V gene TRBV6-1; 11 nucleotides agree with TRBD1. The junction had 6 bases not matched to a gene; V was cut back by 6 bases and J by 3 bases. CDR3 length: 15 amino acids. CDR1 is MNHNS and CDR2 is SASEGT in the germline V gene. CDR3 sequence (DNA): TGTGCCAGCAGGACAGGACAGGGGGCAGACTATGGCTACACCTTC. Its protein product is CASRTGQGADYGYTF.

The gene calls are TRBV9 and TRBJ2-2; no definite D call. V was cut by 2 bases and J by 11 bases, with 16 bases left in between. Germline lookup yields CDR1 SGDLS and CDR2 YYNGEE. The CDR3 loop spans 14 amino acids. Here the CDR3 reads CASSVAAPRSELFF. Written as DNA, the CDR3 is TGTGCCAGCAGCGTTGCTGCGCCACGGAGCGAGCTGTTTTTT.

The J gene is TRBJ2-1, the V gene TRBV5-1; D is undetermined. V lost 3 bases and J 7 bases, leaving 14 bases between the germline ends. This CDR3 contains 14 residues. Germline CDR1 SGHRS, CDR2 YFSETQ. The CDR3 loop reads CASSYELGRNEQFF. CDR3 DNA sequence: TGCGCCAGCAGCTATGAACTGGGTCGTAATGAGCAGTTCTTC.

The CDR3 DNA sequence: TGTGCCAGCGTCACAGAGCGATTAGCCAAAAACATTCAGTACTTC. It translates to CASVTERLAKNIQYF. This chain joins TRBV6-5 and TRBJ2-4; D gene uncertain. CDR1 and CDR2 from the germline V gene are MNHEY and SVGAGI. The CDR3 loop spans 15 amino acids. V gave up 8 bases and J gave up 0 bases, with 14 bases separating them.

The chain uses TRBV5-6 and TRBJ2-3, with TRBD2 identical over 7 bases. There are 17 residues in the CDR3. Germline CDR1 SGHDT, CDR2 YYEEEE. The trim removed 3 bases at V and 2 bases at J, leaving 12 bases unmatched. CDR3 protein: CASSWTVVAGATDTQYF. CDR3 bases: TGTGCCAGCAGCTGGACCGTAGTGGCGGGAGCCACAGATACGCAGTATTTT.

The chain combines TRBV5-1 with TRBJ1-4; 8 bases are shared with TRBD1. Per the germline V gene, CDR1 is SGHRS and CDR2 is YFSETQ. The CDR3 is 14 residues long. With V trimmed by 3 bases and J by 6 bases, 4 bases remained unmatched. DNA for the CDR3: TGCGCCAGCAGCTCGGACAGGGTTGATGAAAAACTGTTTTTT. It codes for CASSSDRVDEKLFF.

The chain employs TRBV18 and TRBJ2-1; the match to TRBD2 covers 12 bases. The CDR3 consists of 15 residues. Germline lookup yields CDR1 KGHSH and CDR2 LQKENI. The ends lost 3 bases at V and 8 bases at J; junction bases unmatched: 5. The CDR3 bases are TGTGCCAGCTCACCTAGACTAGCGGGAGATTATGAGCAGTTCTTC. Protein product: CASSPRLAGDYEQFF.

V usage is TRBV5-6 and J usage is TRBJ2-7; D gene uncertain. Germline V gene data show CDR1 as SGHDT and CDR2 as YYEEEE. Trimming removed 1 base at V and 4 bases at J, with 3 bases between. The CDR3 runs to 11 residues. CDR3 sequence (DNA): TGTGCCAGCAGCTTGCAGTACGAGCAGTACTTC. Its protein is CASSLQYEQYF.

The CDR3 region is CASKGGGQKLFF. For the CDR3, the DNA is TGTGCCAGCAAGGGAGGCGGCCAAAAACTGTTTTTT. This chain links TRBV28 with TRBJ1-4; no reliable D call. The germline gives CDR1 MDHEN, CDR2 SYDVKM. The CDR3 is 12 residues long. V lost 7 bases and J 9 bases, leaving 12 bases between the germline ends. The full variable domain, rest sourced from reference TRBV28 and TRBJ1-4, is DVKVTQSSRYLVKRTGEKVFLECVQDMDHENMFWYRQDPGLGLRLIYFSYDVKMKEKGDIPEGYSVSREKKERFSLILESASTNQTSMYLCASKGGGQKLFFGSGTQLSVL.

The chain uses TRBV7-2 and TRBJ1-4, with 9 bases identical to TRBD1. V trimming: 4 bases; J trimming: 3 bases; junction bases outside the gene matches: 6. The germline CDR1 and CDR2 sequences are SGHTA and FQGNSA. This CDR3 is 16 amino acids long. Here the CDR3 reads CASSSGQGSANEKLFF. The CDR3 DNA reads as TGTGCCAGCAGCTCGGGACAGGGATCGGCTAATGAAAAACTGTTTTTT. Filled out from reference TRBV7-2 and TRBJ1-4, the complete variable domain reads GAGVSQSPSNKVTEKGKDVELRCDPISGHTALYWYRQSLGQGLEFLIYFQGNSAPDKSGLPSDRFSAERTGGSVSTLTIQRTQQEDSAVYLCASSSGQGSANEKLFFGSGTQLSVL.

The chain combines TRBV28 with TRBJ1-5, with unresolved D. Trimming shortened V by 3 bases and J by 0 bases, and 12 bases separated the two germline ends. The CDR3 runs 16 residues. Looked up from germline, CDR1 is MDHEN and CDR2 is SYDVKM. CDR3 in DNA: TGTGCCAGCAGTTTTCATCGGTTTGCTAGCAATCAGCCCCAGCATTTT. It codes for CASSFHRFASNQPQHF.

The V gene is TRBV14, the J gene TRBJ1-1; no clear D. In germline, CDR1 is SGHDN, CDR2 FVKESK. V was cut by 1 base and J by 6 bases, with 12 bases left in between. CDR3 length: 14 amino acids. As DNA, the CDR3 is TGTGCCAGCAGCCAAGTGGTAGGGATCTCTGAAGCTTTCTTT. Translation gives CASSQVVGISEAFF.

The V and J genes are TRBV28 and TRBJ2-2; D perhaps matches TRBD2 (6 bases). The germline V and J ends were trimmed by 2 bases and 4 bases, with 14 bases remaining between them. CDR1 is MDHEN and CDR2 is SYDVKM in the germline V gene. This CDR3 contains 16 residues. The DNA for the CDR3 is TGTGCCAGCAGTTTAGGAGGGAATCTGCGCACCGGGGAGCTGTTTTTT. This sequence encodes CASSLGGNLRTGELFF. The complete variable domain, with remaining parts taken from reference TRBV28 and TRBJ2-2, reads DVKVTQSSRYLVKRTGEKVFLECVQDMDHENMFWYRQDPGLGLRLIYFSYDVKMKEKGDIPEGYSVSREKKERFSLILESASTNQTSMYLCASSLGGNLRTGELFFGEGSRLTVL.

This sequence joins TRBV7-2 and TRBJ1-1; D unclear. This CDR3 has 13 residues. Germline V gene data show CDR1 as SGHTA and CDR2 as FQGNSA. Trimming removed 6 bases from V and 3 bases from J, with 11 bases in between. For the CDR3, the DNA is TGTGCCAGCAGTCGTCGACTGGACACTGAAGCTTTCTTT. Translation: CASSRRLDTEAFF.

Comment on this clone: Within the sample, other DNA sequences also encode this same CDR3. The CDR3 region is CASSLAGTDTQYF. Written as DNA, the CDR3 is TGTGCCAGCAGCTTGGCAGGCACAGATACGCAGTATTTT. The chain uses TRBV5-5 and TRBJ2-3; D call uncertain. CDR1 is SGHKS and CDR2 is YYEKEE in the germline V gene (reference sequence). The CDR3 totals 13 residues. V gave up 0 bases and J gave up 1 base, with 3 bases separating them.

The rearrangement uses TRBV20-1 and TRBJ1-5; TRBD1 is a possible D gene (6 bases). The germline gives CDR1 DFQATT, CDR2 SNEGSKA (reference sequence). The CDR3 is made up of 11 amino acids. The CDR3 is CRAGAGQPQHF. As DNA, the CDR3 is TGCAGGGCAGGGGCCGGTCAGCCCCAGCATTTT.

This chain links TRBV11-2 with TRBJ1-3; D gene ambiguous. This CDR3 is 17 amino acids long. Trimming cost V 0 bases and J 1 base, with 13 bases left between them. CDR1 is SGHAT and CDR2 is FQNNGV in the germline V gene. CDR3 amino acids: CASSLDSLGWSGNTIYF. The CDR3 DNA reads TGTGCCAGCAGCTTAGATTCGTTGGGGTGGTCTGGAAACACCATATATTTT.

The chain joins TRBV27 to TRBJ2-5; TRBD1 might be the D (6 bases). Trimming took 7 bases from V and 6 from J, leaving 30 bases between them. Germline CDR1 is MNHEY and CDR2 is SMNVEV (reference sequence). This CDR3 has 18 residues. The CDR3: CASTTFSGQPIGMKTQYF. CDR3 nucleotide sequence: TGTGCCAGCACCACCTTCTCCGGACAGCCTATAGGAATGAAGACCCAGTACTTC.

This chain connects TRBV6-1 to TRBJ1-4; no clear D gene. The germline CDR1 and CDR2 sequences are MNHNS and SASEGT. Trimming took off 5 bases at V and 11 bases at J, with 15 bases between the two ends. There are 13 residues in the CDR3. CDR3 sequence reads: CASSRQSSGKLFF. CDR3 in DNA: TGTGCCAGCAGTCGTCAGTCATCGGGGAAACTGTTTTTT.